Listed below are T cell receptor beta chains from one sample, sequenced in a study of Graves' ophthalmopathy and Graves' hyperthyroidism. Each CDR3 protein is one row after TCRdb ran MiXCR on the multiplex PCR reads. Found here are about 57,000 distinct CDR3 sequences, approximately 50% of them singletons; the top ten hold 4.7%. Sequences were obtained from peripheral blood. The source is an adult woman with Graves' ophthalmopathy. Each CDR3 is given with its conserved first and last residue. Fields, in order: CDR3 protein, CDR3 DNA, D gene, clone size, V gene, J gene, CDR3 length. The D gene is left open where the match is weak. Expanded clones are given a class, and other clones once, few, many or no size at all.

CDR3aa: CASSLLGVTGNGYTF; CDR3nt: TGTGCCAGTAGTTTACTGGGGGTTACAGGGAACGGCTACACCTTC; d_gene: .; abundance: .; v_gene: TRBV19; j_gene: TRBJ1-2; len: 15
CDR3aa: CASSRFTSTDTQYW; CDR3nt: TGTGCCAGCAGCCGTTTCACCAGCACAGATACGCAGTATTGG; d_gene: .; abundance: .; v_gene: TRBV5-4; j_gene: TRBJ2-3; len: 14
CDR3aa: CSAKAGLAGGPYEQYF; CDR3nt: TGCAGTGCTAAAGCGGGACTAGCGGGAGGGCCCTACGAGCAGTACTTC; d_gene: TRBD2; abundance: .; v_gene: TRBV20-1; j_gene: TRBJ2-7; len: 16
CDR3aa: CASLSLAGVQTDTQYF; CDR3nt: TGTGCCAGCCTTTCTTTAGCGGGAGTGCAGACAGATACGCAGTATTTT; d_gene: TRBD2; abundance: many; v_gene: TRBV2; j_gene: TRBJ2-3; len: 16
CDR3aa: CASSLGLAVEQETQYF; CDR3nt: TGTGCCAGCAGCTTGGGACTAGCGGTCGAACAAGAGACCCAGTACTTC; d_gene: TRBD2; abundance: many; v_gene: TRBV5-8; j_gene: TRBJ2-5; len: 16
CDR3aa: CASAGGTQHF; CDR3nt: TGTGCCAGCGCCGGGGGGACACAGCATTTT; d_gene: .; abundance: .; v_gene: TRBV5-4; j_gene: TRBJ1-5; len: 10
CDR3aa: CASSEVGYGGEQFF; CDR3nt: TGTGCCAGCAGTGAGGTAGGGTATGGTGGTGAGCAGTTCTTC; d_gene: .; abundance: medium-sized; v_gene: TRBV25-1; j_gene: TRBJ2-1; len: 14
CDR3aa: CASTCSGGTDTQYF; CDR3nt: TGTGCCAGCACCTGCTCAGGGGGCACAGATACGCAGTATTTT; d_gene: .; abundance: .; v_gene: TRBV6-4; j_gene: TRBJ2-3; len: 14
CDR3aa: CASVAGARKGWNEQFF; CDR3nt: TGTGCCAGCGTAGCAGGGGCCCGTAAAGGTTGGAATGAGCAGTTCTTC; d_gene: .; abundance: many; v_gene: TRBV7-3; j_gene: TRBJ2-1; len: 16
CDR3aa: CSARVPGPVYNEQYF; CDR3nt: TGCAGTGCTAGGGTCCCGGGACCCGTGTACAATGAGCAGTATTTT; d_gene: .; abundance: .; v_gene: TRBV20-1; j_gene: TRBJ2-3; len: 15
CDR3aa: CASSGLANEELFF; CDR3nt: TGTGCCAGCAGTGGATTAGCAAATGAAGAACTGTTTTTT; d_gene: .; abundance: .; v_gene: TRBV27; j_gene: TRBJ1-4; len: 13
CDR3aa: CASSLRRGRGAQYF; CDR3nt: TGTGCCAGCAGCTTACGCAGGGGGAGGGGGGCCCAGTACTTC; d_gene: .; abundance: .; v_gene: TRBV7-2; j_gene: TRBJ2-5; len: 14
CDR3aa: CASSFSNTTDTQYF; CDR3nt: TGTGCCAGCAGCTTTTCGAATACCACAGATACGCAGTATTTT; d_gene: .; abundance: many; v_gene: TRBV5-8; j_gene: TRBJ2-3; len: 14
CDR3aa: CASSDPGTAQDTQYF; CDR3nt: TGTGCCAGCAGCGACCCCGGGACAGCTCAAGATACGCAGTATTTT; d_gene: TRBD1; abundance: few; v_gene: TRBV27; j_gene: TRBJ2-3; len: 15
CDR3aa: CASSAGINQPQHF; CDR3nt: TGTGCCAGCAGTGCAGGGATCAATCAGCCCCAGCATTTT; d_gene: .; abundance: many; v_gene: TRBV6-4; j_gene: TRBJ1-5; len: 13
CDR3aa: CTSSSLVGGSYNEQFF; CDR3nt: TGTACCAGCAGTTCCCTAGTGGGGGGCTCCTACAATGAGCAGTTCTTC; d_gene: .; abundance: .; v_gene: TRBV2; j_gene: TRBJ2-1; len: 16
CDR3aa: CSAGRPETQYF; CDR3nt: TGCAGTGCTGGGCGCCCAGAGACCCAGTACTTC; d_gene: .; abundance: many; v_gene: TRBV20-1; j_gene: TRBJ2-5; len: 11
CDR3aa: CASSLRTGGNQPQHF; CDR3nt: TGTGCCAGCAGTCTGCGGACAGGGGGCAATCAGCCCCAGCATTTT; d_gene: TRBD1; abundance: many; v_gene: TRBV6-1; j_gene: TRBJ1-5; len: 15
CDR3aa: CATSKGLYTGELFF; CDR3nt: TGTGCCACCAGCAAGGGCCTTTACACCGGGGAGCTGTTTTTT; d_gene: .; abundance: many; v_gene: TRBV15; j_gene: TRBJ2-2; len: 14
CDR3aa: CANSLDGVEQYF; CDR3nt: TGTGCCAACAGCTTGGATGGCGTCGAGCAGTACTTC; d_gene: .; abundance: once; v_gene: TRBV7-2; j_gene: TRBJ2-7; len: 12
CDR3aa: CSAATSGSRGREKETQYF; CDR3nt: TGCAGTGCCGCTACTAGCGGGAGCCGGGGGAGAGAAAAAGAGACCCAGTACTTC; d_gene: TRBD2; abundance: .; v_gene: TRBV20-1; j_gene: TRBJ2-5; len: 18
CDR3aa: CASSLDSSRQGSDGYTF; CDR3nt: TGCGCCAGCAGCTTGGATTCGAGTCGACAGGGGAGCGATGGCTACACCTTC; d_gene: TRBD1; abundance: few; v_gene: TRBV5-1; j_gene: TRBJ1-2; len: 17
CDR3aa: CASSGLGPTNEKLFF; CDR3nt: TGTGCCAGCAGCGGACTGGGACCAACTAATGAAAAACTGTTTTTT; d_gene: .; abundance: .; v_gene: TRBV7-2; j_gene: TRBJ1-4; len: 15
CDR3aa: CASQDRGRGEQFF; CDR3nt: TGTGCCAGCCAGGACAGGGGGAGGGGTGAGCAGTTCTTC; d_gene: TRBD1; abundance: .; v_gene: TRBV7-2; j_gene: TRBJ2-1; len: 13
CDR3aa: CASSLTGSYNSPLHF; CDR3nt: TGTGCCAGCAGCCTCACCGGGTCTTATAATTCACCCCTCCACTTT; d_gene: .; abundance: once; v_gene: TRBV7-3; j_gene: TRBJ1-6; len: 15
CDR3aa: CASSAGAYNEQFF; CDR3nt: TGTGCCAGCAGCGCGGGGGCCTACAATGAGCAGTTCTTC; d_gene: TRBD2; abundance: once; v_gene: TRBV7-2; j_gene: TRBJ2-1; len: 13
CDR3aa: CASIETDRSTGELFF; CDR3nt: TGTGCCAGCATTGAGACCGACCGAAGCACCGGGGAGCTGTTTTTT; d_gene: .; abundance: many; v_gene: TRBV12-3/TRBV12-4; j_gene: TRBJ2-2; len: 15
CDR3aa: CASSLDRVSTGELFF; CDR3nt: TGTGCCAGCAGCTTGGACAGGGTATCCACCGGGGAGCTGTTTTTT; d_gene: TRBD1; abundance: .; v_gene: TRBV7-9; j_gene: TRBJ2-2; len: 15
CDR3aa: CASSRLRETEAFF; CDR3nt: TGTGCCAGCAGCCGGCTCAGGGAGACTGAAGCTTTCTTT; d_gene: .; abundance: .; v_gene: TRBV7-3; j_gene: TRBJ1-1; len: 13
CDR3aa: CASRTASGAEQFF; CDR3nt: TGTGCCAGCAGGACGGCTAGCGGGGCTGAGCAGTTCTTC; d_gene: TRBD2; abundance: .; v_gene: TRBV27; j_gene: TRBJ2-1; len: 13
CDR3aa: CASSLRDRGEQYF; CDR3nt: TGTGCCAGCAGTTTAAGGGATCGCGGCGAGCAGTACTTC; d_gene: .; abundance: many; v_gene: TRBV28; j_gene: TRBJ2-7; len: 13
CDR3aa: CSARGYGRSPLHF; CDR3nt: TGCAGTGCTAGGGGTTATGGGCGATCACCCCTCCACTTT; d_gene: .; abundance: .; v_gene: TRBV20-1; j_gene: TRBJ1-6; len: 13
CDR3aa: CATSESSGSSYEQYF; CDR3nt: TGTGCCACCAGTGAGTCCAGCGGGAGCTCCTACGAGCAGTACTTC; d_gene: TRBD2; abundance: medium-sized; v_gene: TRBV24-1; j_gene: TRBJ2-7; len: 15
CDR3aa: CSVESDRGYGYTF; CDR3nt: TGCAGCGTTGAATCTGACAGGGGCTATGGCTACACCTTC; d_gene: TRBD1; abundance: .; v_gene: TRBV29-1; j_gene: TRBJ1-2; len: 13
CDR3aa: CASSELAGGPNEQFF; CDR3nt: TGCGCCAGCAGCGAACTAGCGGGAGGGCCTAATGAGCAGTTCTTC; d_gene: TRBD2; abundance: many; v_gene: TRBV5-1; j_gene: TRBJ2-1; len: 15
CDR3aa: CASSSQGRLHEQYF; CDR3nt: TGTGCCAGCAGCTCCCAGGGTCGGCTCCACGAGCAGTACTTC; d_gene: .; abundance: .; v_gene: TRBV7-2; j_gene: TRBJ2-7; len: 14
CDR3aa: CASSIDLGGYEQYF; CDR3nt: TGTGCCAGTAGTATAGATCTTGGGGGCTACGAGCAGTACTTC; d_gene: .; abundance: .; v_gene: TRBV19; j_gene: TRBJ2-7; len: 14
CDR3aa: CASSQASGIQETQYF; CDR3nt: TGCGCCAGCAGCCAAGCCTCCGGGATCCAAGAGACCCAGTACTTC; d_gene: .; abundance: many; v_gene: TRBV4-1; j_gene: TRBJ2-5; len: 15
CDR3aa: CASSTRLRTEAFF; CDR3nt: TGTGCCAGCAGCACACGGCTGAGGACTGAAGCTTTCTTT; d_gene: .; abundance: few; v_gene: TRBV7-8; j_gene: TRBJ1-1; len: 13
CDR3aa: CAGSLAGQGAMGKALF; CDR3nt: TGTGCCGGCAGCTTAGCGGGACAGGGGGCTATGGGGAAAGCTCTCTTT; d_gene: TRBD1; abundance: .; v_gene: TRBV7-2; j_gene: TRBJ1-1; len: 16
CDR3aa: CASRLAGVVTGELLF; CDR3nt: TGCGCCAGCAGATTAGCGGGCGTGGTCACCGGGGAGCTGTTGTTT; d_gene: TRBD2; abundance: .; v_gene: TRBV4-1; j_gene: TRBJ2-2; len: 15
CDR3aa: CASSRSMGDEQYF; CDR3nt: TGTGCCAGCAGCCGATCGATGGGGGACGAGCAGTACTTC; d_gene: .; abundance: few; v_gene: TRBV6-2/TRBV6-3; j_gene: TRBJ2-7; len: 13
CDR3aa: CATQTTGGAETQYF; CDR3nt: TGTGCCACACAGACGACAGGGGGCGCGGAGACCCAGTACTTC; d_gene: TRBD1; abundance: once; v_gene: TRBV2; j_gene: TRBJ2-5; len: 14
CDR3aa: CASSLDAGADEQFF; CDR3nt: TGTGCCAGTAGCTTAGATGCGGGGGCGGATGAGCAGTTCTTC; d_gene: .; abundance: .; v_gene: TRBV7-3; j_gene: TRBJ2-1; len: 14
CDR3aa: CASSIRRGNTEAFF; CDR3nt: TGTGCCAGTAGTATAAGAAGGGGGAACACTGAAGCTTTCTTT; d_gene: .; abundance: .; v_gene: TRBV19; j_gene: TRBJ1-1; len: 14
CDR3aa: CASSLSGSAGELFF; CDR3nt: TGTGCCAGCAGCTTATCGGGGTCGGCCGGGGAGCTGTTTTTT; d_gene: .; abundance: many; v_gene: TRBV7-9; j_gene: TRBJ2-2; len: 14
CDR3aa: CATSAGGTYNEQFF; CDR3nt: TGTGCCACCAGTGCGGGCGGGACGTACAATGAGCAGTTCTTC; d_gene: .; abundance: .; v_gene: TRBV24-1; j_gene: TRBJ2-1; len: 14
CDR3aa: CASPPGTDEQYF; CDR3nt: TGTGCCAGCCCCCCAGGGACGGACGAGCAGTACTTC; d_gene: .; abundance: .; v_gene: TRBV7-3; j_gene: TRBJ2-7; len: 12
CDR3aa: CASSLEGGRAGEQYF; CDR3nt: TGTGCCAGCAGCTTAGAGGGCGGGAGGGCGGGCGAGCAGTACTTC; d_gene: TRBD2; abundance: many; v_gene: TRBV7-8; j_gene: TRBJ2-7; len: 15
CDR3aa: CAGSLRGTNSPLHF; CDR3nt: TGTGCCGGCAGTCTTCGGGGGACTAATTCACCCCTCCACTTT; d_gene: .; abundance: .; v_gene: TRBV5-6; j_gene: TRBJ1-6; len: 14
CDR3aa: CASGLWAQETQYF; CDR3nt: TGTGCTAGTGGTTTATGGGCCCAAGAGACCCAGTACTTC; d_gene: .; abundance: many; v_gene: TRBV12-5; j_gene: TRBJ2-5; len: 13
CDR3aa: CSVEDRGTGSKETQYF; CDR3nt: TGCAGCGTTGAAGATCGCGGTACAGGGTCGAAGGAGACCCAGTACTTC; d_gene: .; abundance: many; v_gene: TRBV29-1; j_gene: TRBJ2-5; len: 16
CDR3aa: CATSDLSGGVRFTGELFF; CDR3nt: TGTGCCACCAGTGATTTGTCAGGGGGCGTCAGGTTCACCGGGGAGCTGTTTTTT; d_gene: TRBD1; abundance: .; v_gene: TRBV24-1; j_gene: TRBJ2-2; len: 18
CDR3aa: CASSLGGRGTGELFF; CDR3nt: TGTGCCAGCAGCTTAGGCGGGAGAGGCACCGGGGAGCTGTTTTTT; d_gene: TRBD2; abundance: many; v_gene: TRBV7-2; j_gene: TRBJ2-2; len: 15
CDR3aa: CASSLGGGGELFF; CDR3nt: TGTGCCAGCAGCTTGGGAGGGGGCGGGGAGCTGTTTTTT; d_gene: .; abundance: many; v_gene: TRBV11-2; j_gene: TRBJ2-2; len: 13
CDR3aa: CASSLDLLNTEAFF; CDR3nt: TGTGCCAGCAGCTTAGATCTGTTGAACACTGAAGCTTTCTTT; d_gene: .; abundance: .; v_gene: TRBV11-2; j_gene: TRBJ1-1; len: 14
CDR3aa: CSARDNTKLYEQFF; CDR3nt: TGCAGTGCTAGAGATAACACCAAGTTGTATGAGCAGTTCTTC; d_gene: .; abundance: .; v_gene: TRBV20-1; j_gene: TRBJ2-1; len: 14
CDR3aa: CSVVRGGGGSDEQYF; CDR3nt: TGCAGCGTTGTCAGGGGAGGGGGCGGGAGCGACGAGCAGTACTTC; d_gene: .; abundance: .; v_gene: TRBV29-1; j_gene: TRBJ2-7; len: 15
CDR3aa: CASSLEETSGRALHGELFF; CDR3nt: TGTGCCAGCAGCTTAGAAGAGACTAGCGGGAGGGCCCTACACGGGGAGCTGTTTTTT; d_gene: TRBD2; abundance: .; v_gene: TRBV7-6; j_gene: TRBJ2-2; len: 19
CDR3aa: CAISGGQIYEQYF; CDR3nt: TGTGCCATCAGTGGCGGACAGATCTACGAGCAGTACTTC; d_gene: .; abundance: once; v_gene: TRBV10-3; j_gene: TRBJ2-7; len: 13